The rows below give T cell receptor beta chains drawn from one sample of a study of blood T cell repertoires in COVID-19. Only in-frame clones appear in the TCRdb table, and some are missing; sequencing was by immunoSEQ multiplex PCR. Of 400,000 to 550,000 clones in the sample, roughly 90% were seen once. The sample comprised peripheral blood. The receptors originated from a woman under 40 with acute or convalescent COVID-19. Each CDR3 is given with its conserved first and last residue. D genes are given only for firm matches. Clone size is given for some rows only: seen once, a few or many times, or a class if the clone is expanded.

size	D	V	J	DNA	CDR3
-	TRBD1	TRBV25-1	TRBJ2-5	TGTGCCAGCAGTGAAGCTACAGGGGCGTTAAAAGAGACCCAGTACTTC	CASSEATGALKETQYF
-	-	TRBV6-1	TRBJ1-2	TGTGCCAGCAGTGACATGCAGGGGCCCTATGGCTACACCTTC	CASSDMQGPYGYTF
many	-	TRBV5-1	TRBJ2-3	TGCGCCAGCAGCTTGGATCTAACAGATACGCAGTATTTT	CASSLDLTDTQYF
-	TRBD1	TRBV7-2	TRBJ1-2	TGTGCCAGCAGTCCCGGGACAGGGGTCGGCTACACCTTC	CASSPGTGVGYTF
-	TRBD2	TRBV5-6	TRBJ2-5	TGTGCCAGCAGCAGGGGACTAGCGGGGGGGAACCAAGAGACCCAGTACTTC	CASSRGLAGGNQETQYF
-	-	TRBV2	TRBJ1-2	TGTGCCAGCAGATCGTTCGGCTACACCTTC	CASRSFGYTF
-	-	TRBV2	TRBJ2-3	TGTGCCAGCAGGGAAGAGACAGGCACAGATACGCAGTATTTT	CASREETGTDTQYF
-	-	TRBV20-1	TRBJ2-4	TGCAGTGCTAGTTTCCGGACTTCCAAAAACATTCAGTACTTC	CSASFRTSKNIQYF
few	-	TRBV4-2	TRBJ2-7	TGTGCCAGCAGCCAAGTCGAGGTAACCCCCTACGAGCAGTACTTC	CASSQVEVTPYEQYF
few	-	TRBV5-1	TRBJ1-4	TGCGCCAGCAGACAGGGAGGGGATGAAAAACTGTTTTTT	CASRQGGDEKLFF
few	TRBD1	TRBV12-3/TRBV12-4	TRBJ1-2	TGTGCCAGCAGTCCTACAGGGGGCTATGGCTACACCTTC	CASSPTGGYGYTF
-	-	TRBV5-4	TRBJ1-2	TGTGCCAGCAGCTTGTCGGGAGTGCGGTTTTATGGCTACACCTTC	CASSLSGVRFYGYTF
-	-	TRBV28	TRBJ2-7	TGTGCCAGCACCTCACAGTCCGGGGGCTACGAGCAGTACTTC	CASTSQSGGYEQYF
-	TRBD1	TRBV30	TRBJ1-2	TGTGCCTGGTCCCCCTCGGACAGGCCGATCTATGGCTACACCTTC	CAWSPSDRPIYGYTF
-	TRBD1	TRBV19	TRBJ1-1	TGTGCCAGTATCCCCGGGACAGCCACTGAAGCTTTCTTT	CASIPGTATEAFF
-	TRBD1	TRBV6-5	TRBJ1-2	TGTGCCGGCCGGGACAGCGTCTCCTTTGGCTACACCTTC	CAGRDSVSFGYTF
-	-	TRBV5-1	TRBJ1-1	TGCGCCAGCAGCAGACAATATAATGAAGCTTTCTTT	CASSRQYNEAFF
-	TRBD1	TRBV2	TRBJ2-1	TGTGCCAGCAGTTACACAGGGGGCATGTACAATGAGCAGTTCTTC	CASSYTGGMYNEQFF
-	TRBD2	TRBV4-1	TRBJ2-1	TGCGCCAGCAGCCCCGAAACGGGACTAGCGGGGGGCCTGGTACACAATGAGCAGTTCTTC	CASSPETGLAGGLVHNEQFF
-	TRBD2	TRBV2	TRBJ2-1	TGTGCCAGCAGTGAGTCCAGCGGGGGATACAATGAGCAGTTCTTC	CASSESSGGYNEQFF
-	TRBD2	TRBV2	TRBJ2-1	TGTGCCAGCAGCGGGGGGAATGAGCAGTTCTTC	CASSGGNEQFF
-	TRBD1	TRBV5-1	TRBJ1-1	TGCGCCAGCAGCTTGACAGGGGGTCGGGGTACTGAAGCTTTCTTT	CASSLTGGRGTEAFF
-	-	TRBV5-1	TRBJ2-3	TGCGCCAGCAGCTTGAGACAGTTGCAACTAACAGATACGCAGTATTTT	CASSLRQLQLTDTQYF
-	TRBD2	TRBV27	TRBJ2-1	TGTGCCAGCAGTCCCAGGAGGAGCGGGACTACCAGGGAGCAGTTCTTC	CASSPRRSGTTREQFF
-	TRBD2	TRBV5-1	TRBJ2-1	TGCGCCAGCAGCCGTAGCGGGGGGGCGCGGAATGAGCAGTTCTTC	CASSRSGGARNEQFF
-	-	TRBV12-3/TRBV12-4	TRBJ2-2	TGTGCCAGCAGTTCCGTAAACACCGGGGAGCTGTTTTTT	CASSSVNTGELFF
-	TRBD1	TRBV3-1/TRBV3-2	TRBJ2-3	TGTGCCAGCAGCTACCGACAGGGAACGCAGTATTTT	CASSYRQGTQYF
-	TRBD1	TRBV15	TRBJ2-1	TGTGCCACCAGCCTCCCGGGACAGTTTAGGAATGAGCAGTTCTTC	CATSLPGQFRNEQFF
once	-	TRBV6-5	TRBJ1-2	TGTGCCAGCATCCCACGACAGGTCTTCTATGGCTACACCTTC	CASIPRQVFYGYTF
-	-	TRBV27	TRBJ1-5	TGTGCCAGCAGTTTGGCGGTAGGTTCTTGGCCCCAGCATTTT	CASSLAVGSWPQHF
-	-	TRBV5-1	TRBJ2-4	TGCGCCAGCAGCTTGTCTCCGGTAGCCAAAAACATTCAGTACTTC	CASSLSPVAKNIQYF
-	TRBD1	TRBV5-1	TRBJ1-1	TGCGCCAGCAGCTCCGAGAACAGGGGAGGAGGTGAAGCTTTCTTT	CASSSENRGGGEAFF
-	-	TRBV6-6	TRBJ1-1	TGTGCCAGCAGTTACGGAAGAGGGGGAATTGTCACTGAAGCTTTCTTT	CASSYGRGGIVTEAFF
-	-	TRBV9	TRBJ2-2	TGTGCCAGCAGCGCCCAGAACACCGGGGAGCTGTTTTTT	CASSAQNTGELFF
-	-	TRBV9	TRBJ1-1	TGTGCCAGCAGCGTAGTTGGAGGGAGGACTGAAGCTTTCTTT	CASSVVGGRTEAFF
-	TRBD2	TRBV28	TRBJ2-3	TGTGCCAGCAGTTTGGGACTACGCCGCACAGATACGCAGTATTTT	CASSLGLRRTDTQYF
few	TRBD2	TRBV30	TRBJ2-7	TGTGCCTGGAGCCCCGGTGTAGGACTAGCGGGGGCATACGAGCAGTACTTC	CAWSPGVGLAGAYEQYF